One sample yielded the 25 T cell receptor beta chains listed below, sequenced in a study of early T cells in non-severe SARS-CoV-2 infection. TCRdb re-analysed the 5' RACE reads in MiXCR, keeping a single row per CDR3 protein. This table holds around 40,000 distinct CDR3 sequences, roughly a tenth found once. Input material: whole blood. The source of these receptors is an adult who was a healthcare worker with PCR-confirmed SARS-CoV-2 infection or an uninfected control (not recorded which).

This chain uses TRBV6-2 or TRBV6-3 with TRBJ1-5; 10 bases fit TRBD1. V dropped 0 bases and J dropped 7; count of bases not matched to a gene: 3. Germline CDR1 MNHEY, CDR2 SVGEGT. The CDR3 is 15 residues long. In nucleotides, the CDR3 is TGTGCCAGCAGTTACTCCGGGACAGGGGAGCAGCCCCAGCATTTT. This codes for CASSYSGTGEQPQHF.

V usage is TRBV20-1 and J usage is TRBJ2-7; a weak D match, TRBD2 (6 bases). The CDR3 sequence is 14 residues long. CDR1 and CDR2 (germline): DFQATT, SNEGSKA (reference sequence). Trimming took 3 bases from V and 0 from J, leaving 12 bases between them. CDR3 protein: CSASSGLYSYEQYF. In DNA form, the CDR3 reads TGCAGTGCTAGTTCCGGACTATACTCCTACGAGCAGTACTTC.

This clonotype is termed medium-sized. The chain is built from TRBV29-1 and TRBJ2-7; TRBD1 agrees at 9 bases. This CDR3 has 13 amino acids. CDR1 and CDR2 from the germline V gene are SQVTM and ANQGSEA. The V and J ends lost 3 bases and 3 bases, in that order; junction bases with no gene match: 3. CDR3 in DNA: TGCAGCGTTGATGGGACAGGGCTCTACGAGCAGTACTTC. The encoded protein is CSVDGTGLYEQYF.

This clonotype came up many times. The CDR3 protein is CASSALGNTQYF. The CDR3 bases are TGTGCCAGCAGCGCACTGGGGAATACGCAGTATTTT. This chain connects TRBV5-4 to TRBJ2-3; unclear D gene. V dropped 4 bases and J dropped 7 bases, with 10 bases sitting between them. Germline V gene lookup returns CDR1 SGHNT and CDR2 YYREEE (reference sequence). The CDR3 runs 12 residues. The full variable domain, its missing parts supplied by reference TRBV5-4 and TRBJ2-3, is ETGVTQSPTHLIKTRGQQVTLRCSSQSGHNTVSWYQQALGQGPQFIFQYYREEENGRGNFPPRFSGLQFPNYSSELNVNALELDDSALYLCASSALGNTQYFGPGTRLTVL.

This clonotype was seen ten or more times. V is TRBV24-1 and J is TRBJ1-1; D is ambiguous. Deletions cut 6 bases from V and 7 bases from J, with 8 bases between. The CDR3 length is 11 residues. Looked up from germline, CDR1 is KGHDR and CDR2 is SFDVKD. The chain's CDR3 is CATSSEHEAFF. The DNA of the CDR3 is TGTGCCACCAGTTCCGAGCATGAAGCTTTCTTT.

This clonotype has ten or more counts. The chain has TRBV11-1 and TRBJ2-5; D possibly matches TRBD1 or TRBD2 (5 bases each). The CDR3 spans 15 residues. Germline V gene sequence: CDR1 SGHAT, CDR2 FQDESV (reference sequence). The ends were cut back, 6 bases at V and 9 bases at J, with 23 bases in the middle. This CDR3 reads CASSSPTGRLGAQYF. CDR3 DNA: TGTGCCAGCAGTTCACCTACGGGACGGCTAGGGGCCCAGTACTTC.

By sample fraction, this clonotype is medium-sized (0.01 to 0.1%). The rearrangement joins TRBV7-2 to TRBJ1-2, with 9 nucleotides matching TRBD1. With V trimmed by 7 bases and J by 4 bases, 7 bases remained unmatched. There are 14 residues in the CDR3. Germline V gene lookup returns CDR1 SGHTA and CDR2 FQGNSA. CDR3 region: CASTQDRGSYGYTF. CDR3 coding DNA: TGTGCCAGCACCCAGGACAGGGGCTCCTATGGCTACACCTTC.

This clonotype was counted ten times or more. CDR3 bases: TGTGCCAGCAGTTACTATGGTCAGGCCCTACGTTGGCAGTACTTC. Protein sequence: CASSYYGQALRWQYF. The rearrangement joins TRBV6-5 to TRBJ2-7; the D is unclear. Trimming took off 1 base at V and 9 bases at J, with 19 bases between the two ends. The CDR3 totals 15 residues. Germline lookup yields CDR1 MNHEY and CDR2 SVGAGI.

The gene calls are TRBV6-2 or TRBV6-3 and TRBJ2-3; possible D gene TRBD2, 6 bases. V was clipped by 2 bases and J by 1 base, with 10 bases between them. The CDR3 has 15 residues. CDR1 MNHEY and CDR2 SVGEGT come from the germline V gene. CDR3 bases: TGTGCCAGCAGTTACGGGGGGACCGGCACAGATACGCAGTATTTT. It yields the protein CASSYGGTGTDTQYF.

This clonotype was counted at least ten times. The CDR3: CSANNDPGQPQHF. The CDR3, as DNA: TGCAGTGCCAACAATGACCCAGGCCAGCCCCAGCATTTT. The V and J genes are TRBV20-1 and TRBJ1-5; D gene uncertain. V dropped 6 bases and J dropped 7 bases, with 16 bases sitting between them. Per the germline V gene, CDR1 is DFQATT and CDR2 is SNEGSKA (reference sequence). The CDR3 totals 13 residues.

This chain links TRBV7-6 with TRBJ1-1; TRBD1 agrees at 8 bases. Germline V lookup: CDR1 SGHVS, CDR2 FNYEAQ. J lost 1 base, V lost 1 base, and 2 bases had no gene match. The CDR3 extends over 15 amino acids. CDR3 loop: CASSLVDRGNTEAFF. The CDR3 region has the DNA TGTGCCAGCAGCTTAGTCGACAGGGGGAACACTGAAGCTTTCTTT.

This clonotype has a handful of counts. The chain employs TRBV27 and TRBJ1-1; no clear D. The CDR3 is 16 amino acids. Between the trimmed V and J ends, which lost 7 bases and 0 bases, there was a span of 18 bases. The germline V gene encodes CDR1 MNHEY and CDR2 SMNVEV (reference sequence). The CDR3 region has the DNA TGTGCCAGCACCAAAGGAGGATCCTTGCTGAACACTGAAGCTTTCTTT. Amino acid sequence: CASTKGGSLLNTEAFF.

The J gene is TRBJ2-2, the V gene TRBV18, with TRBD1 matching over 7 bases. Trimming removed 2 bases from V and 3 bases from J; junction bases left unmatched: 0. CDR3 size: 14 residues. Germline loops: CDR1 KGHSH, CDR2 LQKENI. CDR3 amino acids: CASSPGTDTGELFF. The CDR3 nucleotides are TGTGCCAGCTCACCAGGGACAGACACCGGGGAGCTGTTTTTT.

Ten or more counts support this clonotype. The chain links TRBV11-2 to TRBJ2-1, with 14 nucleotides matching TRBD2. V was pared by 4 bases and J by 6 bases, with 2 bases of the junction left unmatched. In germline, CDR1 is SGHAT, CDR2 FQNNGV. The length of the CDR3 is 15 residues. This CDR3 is CASSWGLAGVNEQFF. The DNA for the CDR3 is TGTGCCAGCAGCTGGGGACTAGCGGGAGTCAATGAGCAGTTCTTC.

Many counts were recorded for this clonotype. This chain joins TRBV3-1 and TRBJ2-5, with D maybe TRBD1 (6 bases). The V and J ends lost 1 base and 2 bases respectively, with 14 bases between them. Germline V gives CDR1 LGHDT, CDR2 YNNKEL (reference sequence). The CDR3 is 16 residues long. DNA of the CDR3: TGTGCCAGCAGCCAAGGGGCAGGGGCCCGACAAGAGACCCAGTACTTC. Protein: CASSQGAGARQETQYF.

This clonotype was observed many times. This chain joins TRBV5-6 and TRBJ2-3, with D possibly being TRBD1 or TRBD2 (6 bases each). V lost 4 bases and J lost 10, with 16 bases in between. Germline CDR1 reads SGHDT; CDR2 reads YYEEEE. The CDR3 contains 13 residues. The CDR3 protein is CASSRMTGAAQYF. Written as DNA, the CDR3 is TGTGCCAGCAGCCGCATGACGGGGGCAGCGCAGTATTTT.

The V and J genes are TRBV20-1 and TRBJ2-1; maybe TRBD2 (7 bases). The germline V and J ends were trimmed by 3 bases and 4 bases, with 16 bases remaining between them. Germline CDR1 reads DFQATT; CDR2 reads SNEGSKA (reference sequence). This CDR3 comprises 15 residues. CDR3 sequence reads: CSASVPGGLYNEQFF. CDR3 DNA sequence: TGCAGTGCTAGTGTGCCGGGGGGCCTGTACAATGAGCAGTTCTTC.

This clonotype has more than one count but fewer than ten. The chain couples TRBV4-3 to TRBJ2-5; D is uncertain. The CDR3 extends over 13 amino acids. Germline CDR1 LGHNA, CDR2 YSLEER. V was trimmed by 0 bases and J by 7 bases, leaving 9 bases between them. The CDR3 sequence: CASSQDKFGTQYF. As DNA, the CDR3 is TGCGCCAGCAGCCAAGACAAATTTGGGACCCAGTACTTC.

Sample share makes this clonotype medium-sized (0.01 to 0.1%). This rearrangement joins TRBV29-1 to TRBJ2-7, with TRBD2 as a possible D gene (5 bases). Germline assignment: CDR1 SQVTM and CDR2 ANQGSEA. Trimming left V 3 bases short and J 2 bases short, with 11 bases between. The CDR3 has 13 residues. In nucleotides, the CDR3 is TGCAGCGTTGAGACGGACTCCACCTACGAGCAGTACTTC. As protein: CSVETDSTYEQYF.

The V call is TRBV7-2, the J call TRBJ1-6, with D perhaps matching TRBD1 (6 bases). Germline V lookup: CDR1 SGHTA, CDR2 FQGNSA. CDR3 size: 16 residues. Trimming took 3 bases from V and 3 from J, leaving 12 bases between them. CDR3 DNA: TGTGCCAGCAGCTTTAAACAGGGATACTATAATTCACCCCTCCACTTT. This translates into CASSFKQGYYNSPLHF.

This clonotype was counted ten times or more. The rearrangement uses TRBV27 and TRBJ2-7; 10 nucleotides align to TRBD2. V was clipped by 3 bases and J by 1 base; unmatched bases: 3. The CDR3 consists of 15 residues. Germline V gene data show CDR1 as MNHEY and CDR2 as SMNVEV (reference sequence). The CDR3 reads CASSFGLAVSYEQYF. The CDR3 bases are TGTGCCAGCAGTTTCGGACTAGCGGTGTCCTACGAGCAGTACTTC.

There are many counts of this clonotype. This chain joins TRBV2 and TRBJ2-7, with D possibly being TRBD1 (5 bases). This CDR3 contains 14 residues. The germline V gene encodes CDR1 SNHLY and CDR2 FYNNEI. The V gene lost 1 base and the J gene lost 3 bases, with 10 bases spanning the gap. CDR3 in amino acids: CASSEVQADYEQYF. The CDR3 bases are TGTGCCAGCAGTGAAGTACAGGCTGACTACGAGCAGTACTTC.

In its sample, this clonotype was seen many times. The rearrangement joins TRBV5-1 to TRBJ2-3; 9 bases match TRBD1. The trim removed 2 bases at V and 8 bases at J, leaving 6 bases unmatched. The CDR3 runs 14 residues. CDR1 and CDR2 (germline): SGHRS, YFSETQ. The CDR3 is CASSLGDRDGTQYF. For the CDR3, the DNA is TGCGCCAGCAGCTTAGGGGACAGGGACGGTACGCAGTATTTT.

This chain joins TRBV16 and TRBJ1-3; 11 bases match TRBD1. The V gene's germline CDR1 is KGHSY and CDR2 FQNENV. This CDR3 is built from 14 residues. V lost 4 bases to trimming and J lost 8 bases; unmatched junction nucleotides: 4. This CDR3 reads CASSRGQGADTIYF. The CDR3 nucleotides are TGTGCCAGCAGCCGTGGACAGGGGGCGGACACCATATATTTT.

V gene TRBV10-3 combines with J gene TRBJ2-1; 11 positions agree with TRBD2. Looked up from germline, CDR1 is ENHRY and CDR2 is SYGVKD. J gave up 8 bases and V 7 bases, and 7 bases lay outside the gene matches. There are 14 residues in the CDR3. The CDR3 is CAIKGTSGVDEQFF. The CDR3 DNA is TGTGCCATCAAGGGGACTAGCGGAGTTGATGAGCAGTTCTTC.